The next 18 T cell receptor beta chains were all read from a single sample in a study of T cell repertoires in ileal Crohn's disease. Sequenced by immunoSEQ multiplex PCR; TCRdb stores in-frame clones only, minus some. The sample has roughly 3,400 clones, 78% seen once. Before sorting, lamina propria lymphocytes were separated from surgical specimens by density gradient. Sequences were obtained from CD4+ T cells sorted from the ileum. The receptors stem from an adult with Crohn's disease.

The CDR3 DNA sequence: TGTGCCAGCAGCCTACAGGGGCCCTCTTATGAAAAACTGTTTTTT. As protein: CASSLQGPSYEKLFF. V gene TRBV7-2 combines with J gene TRBJ1-4; TRBD1 agrees at 7 bases. V trimming: 5 bases; J trimming: 6 bases; junction bases outside the gene matches: 9. Germline V gives CDR1 SGHTA, CDR2 FQGNSA. This CDR3 comprises 15 residues.

This chain joins TRBV4-1 and TRBJ1-2; 8 bases line up with TRBD1. The CDR3 contains 14 residues. V was pared by 2 bases and J by 7 bases, with 6 bases of the junction left unmatched. Germline V gene sequence: CDR1 MGHRA, CDR2 YSYEKL. CDR3 amino acids: CASSQRTGSIGYTF. The CDR3, as DNA: TGCGCCAGCAGCCAACGGACAGGGTCGATTGGCTACACCTTC.

The V gene is TRBV5-6, the J gene TRBJ2-3, with 7 bases aligning to TRBD2. J was trimmed by 2 bases and V by 2 bases; bases with no gene match: 5. CDR1 is SGHDT, CDR2 YYEEEE, per germline. CDR3 length: 15 amino acids. CDR3 protein: CASSFPSGNTDTQYF. The CDR3, as DNA: TGTGCCAGCAGCTTCCCTAGCGGAAACACAGATACGCAGTATTTT.

For the CDR3, the DNA is TGCGCCAGCAGAGAAGACAGTATCAACACTGAAGCTTTCTTT. Residues: CASREDSINTEAFF. V and J are TRBV5-1 and TRBJ1-1, with D possibly TRBD1 on 5 matching bases. Germline V gene lookup returns CDR1 SGHRS and CDR2 YFSETQ. Between the trimmed V and J ends, which lost 5 bases and 2 bases, there was a span of 13 bases. The CDR3 is 14 residues long.

This clone was observed a few times. The genes are TRBV27 and TRBJ2-1; a possible D gene is TRBD1 (5 bases). V lost 6 bases and J lost 6, with 12 bases in between. This CDR3 has 13 residues. Per the germline V gene, CDR1 is MNHEY and CDR2 is SMNVEV (reference sequence). CDR3 nucleotide sequence: TGTGCCAGCAGATTAGGGGCTGGCAATGAGCAGTTCTTC. This sequence encodes CASRLGAGNEQFF.

This clone has a single count. This chain uses TRBV5-1 with TRBJ1-3; D is unresolved. This CDR3 region has 16 residues. V dropped 0 bases and J dropped 0 bases, with 10 bases sitting between them. The germline V gene encodes CDR1 SGHRS and CDR2 YFSETQ. Here the CDR3 reads CASSLDATSSGNTIYF. The CDR3 DNA sequence: TGCGCCAGCAGCTTGGACGCCACGAGCTCTGGAAACACCATATATTTT.

This chain joins TRBV18 and TRBJ1-1; tentatively, D is TRBD1 (5 bases). Trimming stripped 4 bases from V and 0 bases from J, with 9 bases between. This CDR3 region has 14 residues. The germline V gene encodes CDR1 KGHSH and CDR2 LQKENI. The CDR3 region has the DNA TGTGCCAGCTCACAGCAGGGATTGAACACTGAAGCTTTCTTT. It translates to CASSQQGLNTEAFF.

This rearrangement joins TRBV9 to TRBJ2-1; 10 bases are a match to TRBD2. Germline V gives CDR1 SGDLS, CDR2 YYNGEE. The CDR3 extends over 15 amino acids. V lost 2 bases and J lost 6; bases outside the gene matches: 5. The chain's CDR3 is CASSVQAGGINEQFF. CDR3 nucleotide sequence: TGTGCCAGCAGCGTCCAAGCGGGGGGGATCAATGAGCAGTTCTTC.

V is TRBV5-1 and J is TRBJ2-1; D is perhaps TRBD2 (6 bases). The ends were cut back, 6 bases at V and 9 bases at J, with 16 bases in the middle. The CDR3 contains 13 residues. Germline V gene lookup returns CDR1 SGHRS and CDR2 YFSETQ. CDR3 sequence: CASMLTSQGEQFF. In nucleotides, the CDR3 is TGCGCCAGCATGCTGACTAGTCAAGGTGAGCAGTTCTTC.

Only a few counts were recorded for this clone. V gene TRBV19 combines with J gene TRBJ2-5; 8 bases match TRBD2. Trimming at V came to 5 bases and at J to 0 bases, leaving 11 bases not matched to a gene. CDR1 is LNHDA and CDR2 is SQIVND in the germline V gene (reference sequence). CDR3 size: 17 residues. CDR3 DNA: TGTGCCAGTAGTTCCCGAACCGGGACTAGGTACCAAGAGACCCAGTACTTC. Its translation: CASSSRTGTRYQETQYF.

CDR3 residues: CASSGGLETEAFF. The CDR3 bases are TGTGCCAGCAGTGGAGGGTTAGAGACTGAAGCTTTCTTT. The chain carries TRBV6-1 and TRBJ1-1; D unclear. V was shortened by 4 bases and J by 5 bases, with 11 bases between the two germline ends. The germline V gene has CDR1 MNHNS and CDR2 SASEGT. The CDR3 loop spans 13 amino acids.

This clone turned up a few times. The genes are TRBV28 and TRBJ2-4, with a weak D call TRBD2 (6 bases). Germline assignment: CDR1 MDHEN and CDR2 SYDVKM. This CDR3 region has 12 residues. V lost 3 bases, J lost 6 bases, and 6 bases lay in between. The CDR3 sequence is CASSLGGNIQYF. For the CDR3, the DNA is TGTGCCAGCAGTTTGGGGGGAAACATTCAGTACTTC.

The chain employs TRBV29-1 and TRBJ1-2, with TRBD1 matching over 9 bases. This CDR3 spans 13 amino acids. V dropped 6 bases and J dropped 8; count of bases not matched to a gene: 10. Germline V CDR1 and CDR2: SQVTM, ANQGSEA. In DNA, the CDR3 is TGCAGCGTGCTCAGGACAGGGGATCAGGGCTACACCTTC. Translated: CSVLRTGDQGYTF.

The chain uses TRBV14 and TRBJ1-2, with 9 bases identical to TRBD1. V lost 4 bases and J lost 3; bases outside the gene matches: 6. Germline loops: CDR1 SGHDN, CDR2 FVKESK. CDR3 length: 15 amino acids. CDR3 sequence (DNA): TGTGCCAGCAGCCGAGGACAGGGGCTGGACTATGGCTACACCTTC. This codes for CASSRGQGLDYGYTF. Full variable domain (outside the CDR3, taken from reference TRBV14 and TRBJ1-2): EAGVTQFPSHSVIEKGQTVTLRCDPISGHDNLYWYRRVMGKEIKFLLHFVKESKQDESGMPNNRFLAERTGGTYSTLKVQPAELEDSGVYFCASSRGQGLDYGYTFGSGTRLTVV.

The V call is TRBV19, the J call TRBJ1-2, with D possibly matching TRBD1 (6 bases). Trimming left V 4 bases short and J 8 bases short, with 14 bases between. CDR1 LNHDA and CDR2 SQIVND come from the germline V gene (reference sequence). This CDR3 is built from 13 residues. CDR3 DNA sequence: TGTGCCAGTAGTACACAGGGAAATTGGGGCTACACCTTC. Its protein product is CASSTQGNWGYTF.

This clone was seen only a few times. The DNA of the CDR3 is TGTGCCAGCAGCGACCAGGGTTGGGGCTACACCTTC. Residues: CASSDQGWGYTF. V is TRBV9 and J is TRBJ1-2; D possibly corresponds to TRBD1 (5 bases). The CDR3 consists of 12 residues. Germline V gene data show CDR1 as SGDLS and CDR2 as YYNGEE. Trimming removed 3 bases from V and 8 bases from J, with 11 bases in between.

This clone was seen just once. The chain joins TRBV28 to TRBJ1-4; 9 nucleotides match TRBD1. V was clipped by 4 bases and J by 8 bases; unmatched bases: 8. The germline V gene has CDR1 MDHEN and CDR2 SYDVKM. The CDR3 consists of 15 residues. CDR3 protein: CASSSPGQGFEKLFF. For the CDR3, the DNA is TGTGCCAGCAGTTCCCCGGGACAGGGTTTCGAAAAACTGTTTTTT.

V and J are TRBV5-4 and TRBJ1-1; 9 bases agree with TRBD1. Per the germline V gene, CDR1 is SGHNT and CDR2 is YYREEE (reference sequence). V shed 3 bases, J shed 4 bases, and the junction held 10 bases outside the gene matches. CDR3 length: 16 amino acids. The chain's CDR3 is CASSSRTGVDGTEAFF. The CDR3, as DNA: TGTGCCAGCAGCTCGAGGACAGGGGTCGATGGCACTGAAGCTTTCTTT.